This T cell receptor beta chain was sequenced in a study (dated by TCRdb to 2016 to 2017). For the study in its entirety: The study used sequence and structural analyses to characterize human CD8+ TCR repertoires recognizing immunodominant viral antigens.

The run used an Illumina HiSeq 2500. The public reads were reprocessed in TCRdb via fastp at Q25 and MiXCR, keeping in-frame beta chains. When rows share a CDR3 protein, they turn into one entry using the most common DNA and genes. This sample has about 750 distinct CDR3 sequences in its table, and about 32% of those were observed once. Jointly, the top ten make up under 55% of the sample. V is reduced by 5 bases and J by 9 bases, leaving a spacing of 13 bases between them. The CDR3 holds 13 amino acids from the cysteine to the phenylalanine. Kept here is only the CDR3 DNA, which spans 39 bases and is read in frame from base 1. Taken from the germline V gene (reference sequence), the CDR1 and CDR2 loops are LNHDA and SQIVND. For this clonotype: Its specific antigen is unknown. There are no base qualities to consult, and no much larger clone falls within one base.

Points the paper makes about the study in general: Reports indicated that CD8+ TCR repertoires specific to different immunodominant viral antigens were highly diverse and distinct from one another.

The sequence was obtained from a female donor. The sequencing input was CD8+ T cells (not recorded whether cultured). The chain uses TRBV19 and TRBJ2-2; no D segment can be confidently identified. The CDR3 in this case is CASSQRSTRELFF. The DNA reads as follows: TGTGCCAGTAGTCAAAGGTCGACCAGGGAGCTGTTTTTT.